A single sample gave rise to the 30 T cell receptor beta chains below, sequenced in a study of blood T cell repertoires in COVID-19 (TCRdb year 2020). The method was the immunoSEQ multiplex PCR assay. TCRdb took this table from immuneACCESS and kept in-frame rearrangements with V and J called. Such tables lack part of the clones; where checked against another copy, unresolved V genes explain under half of the gap, and the rest is unexplained. The sample data list approximately 180,000 clones, and nearly 90% of these were observed just once. The ten biggest clones cover roughly 21% of the sample. Sequenced material: peripheral blood. Source of these receptors: a man aged 55 to 70 with active or convalescent COVID-19.

This clone was seen a few times. The rearrangement joins TRBV7-8 to TRBJ2-7; 10 bases fit TRBD2. Germline loops: CDR1 SGHVS, CDR2 FQNEAQ. The length of the CDR3 is 16 residues. V trimming: 2 bases; J trimming: 2 bases; junction bases outside the gene matches: 6. In DNA, the CDR3 is TGTGCCAGCAGCTTAACCACTAGCGGGACGACCTACGAGCAGTACTTC. Residues: CASSLTTSGTTYEQYF.

In its sample, this clone was seen a few times. CDR3 residues: CASSQVTGTGLNYGYTF. The CDR3 DNA sequence: TGCGCCAGCAGCCAAGTGACCGGGACAGGGCTAAACTATGGCTACACCTTC. The chain is built from TRBV4-1 and TRBJ1-2, with 9 bases fitting TRBD1. CDR1 is MGHRA and CDR2 is YSYEKL in the germline V gene. The CDR3 covers 17 residues. J was trimmed by 2 bases and V by 1 base; bases with no gene match: 8.

This rearrangement joins TRBV19 to TRBJ1-2, with D hard to call. The CDR3 covers 16 residues. Trimming removed 7 bases from V and 3 bases from J, with 21 bases in between. Germline V gives CDR1 LNHDA, CDR2 SQIVND (reference sequence). As DNA, the CDR3 is TGTGCCAGTACCCCGAGGCGGGGAGGTAGTGACTATGGCTACACCTTC. Translating it yields CASTPRRGGSDYGYTF.

This chain links TRBV5-1 with TRBJ1-1; a weak D match, TRBD1 (5 bases). V lost 2 bases to trimming and J lost 1 base, with 15 bases between them. Looked up from germline, CDR1 is SGHRS and CDR2 is YFSETQ. CDR3 size: 16 residues. The CDR3 protein is CASSFFPPQGNTEAFF. Written as DNA, the CDR3 is TGCGCCAGCAGCTTTTTCCCCCCCCAGGGGAACACTGAAGCTTTCTTT.

This clone has more than one count but fewer than ten. The V gene is TRBV7-9, the J gene TRBJ1-1; D uncertain. V shed 2 bases and J shed 3 bases, with 10 bases lying between them. The CDR3 consists of 14 residues. Germline loops: CDR1 SEHNR, CDR2 FQNEAQ (reference sequence). The CDR3 nucleotides read TGTGCCAGCAGCTTAAACTTAGAGGACACTGAAGCTTTCTTT. The encoded protein is CASSLNLEDTEAFF. Drawing the rest from reference TRBV7-9 and TRBJ1-1, the complete variable domain is DTGVSQNPRHKITKRGQNVTFRCDPISEHNRLYWYRQTLGQGPEFLTYFQNEAQLEKSRLLSDRFSAERPKGSFSTLEIQRTEQGDSAMYLCASSLNLEDTEAFFGQGTRLTVV.

Note on this clone: One end of the junction does not line up with germline, which may come from a read error. V usage is TRBV4-1 and J usage is TRBJ1-4; 7 nucleotides match TRBD1. This CDR3 is built from 13 residues. Germline CDR1 reads MGHRA; CDR2 reads YSYEKL. The CDR3 sequence: CASSQDRGRGRVF. The CDR3 DNA follows: TGCGCCAGCAGCCAAGATCGAGGAAGGGGGCGGGTTTTT.

The rearrangement joins TRBV29-1 to TRBJ2-5, with 11 bases that match TRBD2. Germline V CDR1 and CDR2: SQVTM, ANQGSEA. There are 15 residues in the CDR3. The V and J ends lost 4 bases and 1 base, in that order; junction bases with no gene match: 5. The chain's CDR3 is CSVGASGGLQETQYF. CDR3 nucleotides: TGCAGCGTTGGGGCTAGCGGGGGGCTCCAAGAGACCCAGTACTTC.

A few counts support this clone. CDR3 coding DNA: TGTGCCAGCAGCCCATTAGCGCTGAATGAGCAGTTCTTC. This codes for CASSPLALNEQFF. V usage is TRBV7-9 and J usage is TRBJ2-1; a possible D gene is TRBD2 (5 bases). Trimming pared 5 bases from V and 7 bases from J, leaving 12 bases between. The germline gives CDR1 SEHNR, CDR2 FQNEAQ (reference sequence). CDR3 size: 13 residues.

The V call is TRBV4-1, the J call TRBJ2-7; D is unclear. CDR1 is MGHRA, CDR2 YSYEKL, per germline. This CDR3 comprises 16 residues. V was pared by 0 bases and J by 0 bases, with 12 bases between. CDR3 sequence: CASSQEAVTSSYEQYF. The DNA of the CDR3 is TGCGCCAGCAGCCAAGAGGCAGTAACCTCCTCCTACGAGCAGTACTTC.

The rearrangement joins TRBV7-3 to TRBJ2-2; possible D gene TRBD1, 6 bases. The CDR3 totals 13 residues. V was trimmed by 5 bases and J by 5 bases, leaving 9 bases between them. Looked up from germline, CDR1 is SGHTA and CDR2 is FQGTGA. CDR3 nucleotide sequence: TGTGCCAGCAGCGCCACAGGGACCGGGGAGCTGTTTTTT. Its translation is CASSATGTGELFF.

The CDR3 DNA sequence: TGTGCAGGGGTAGCGGGAGAGACCCAGTACTTC. Translated, it gives CAGVAGETQYF. This chain uses TRBV7-9 with TRBJ2-5, with 7 bases identical to TRBD2. The CDR3 is 11 amino acids. The germline V gene has CDR1 SEHNR and CDR2 FQNEAQ (reference sequence). The whole variable domain, remainder taken from reference TRBV7-9 and TRBJ2-5, is DTGVSQNPRHKITKRGQNVTFRCDPISEHNRLYWYRQTLGQGPEFLTYFQNEAQLEKSRLLSDRFSAERPKGSFSTLEIQRTEQGDSAMYLCAGVAGETQYFGPGTRLLVL.

This chain links TRBV9 with TRBJ1-1; D might be TRBD1 (5 bases). The CDR3 spans 14 residues. The germline V gene has CDR1 SGDLS and CDR2 YYNGEE. V was shortened by 2 bases and J by 5 bases, with 13 bases between the two germline ends. The CDR3 DNA reads as TGTGCCAGCAGCGTGGGCAGTAAGGGGACTGAAGCTTTCTTT. It is translated as CASSVGSKGTEAFF. The entire variable domain, with the rest obtained from reference TRBV9 and TRBJ1-1, is as follows: DSGVTQTPKHLITATGQRVTLRCSPRSGDLSVYWYQQSLDQGLQFLIQYYNGEERAKGNILERFSAQQFPDLHSELNLSSLELGDSALYFCASSVGSKGTEAFFGQGTRLTVV.

By share, this clone ranks as medium-sized. The CDR3 coding sequence is TGTGCCAGCAGCTCAGGGGGGACGGTTGAAGCTTTCTTT. Translated, it gives CASSSGGTVEAFF. The V and J genes are TRBV2 and TRBJ1-1, with TRBD1 identical over 7 bases. The CDR3 has 13 residues. The junction had 8 bases not matched to a gene; V was cut back by 6 bases and J by 7 bases. CDR1 is SNHLY, CDR2 FYNNEI, per germline. Drawing the rest from reference TRBV2 and TRBJ1-1, the complete variable domain is EPEVTQTPSHQVTQMGQEVILRCVPISNHLYFYWYRQILGQKVEFLVSFYNNEISEKSEIFDDQFSVERPDGSNFTLKIRSTKLEDSAMYFCASSSGGTVEAFFGQGTRLTVV.

This chain uses TRBV9 with TRBJ2-3; TRBD2 is a possible D gene (5 bases). The CDR3 sequence is 15 residues long. V was pared by 4 bases and J by 3 bases, with 15 bases between. Germline CDR1 is SGDLS and CDR2 is YYNGEE. In DNA form, the CDR3 reads TGTGCCAGCAGCCAAAGTAGCGCCCCAACAGATACGCAGTATTTT. Its translation is CASSQSSAPTDTQYF.

The gene calls are TRBV6-5 and TRBJ1-1; TRBD1 matches 8 bases. The V and J ends lost 7 bases and 4 bases, in that order; junction bases with no gene match: 8. CDR3 length equals 14 residues. Germline assignment: CDR1 MNHEY and CDR2 SVGAGI. CDR3 bases: TGTGCCAGCAACCCGACAGGGGATGTCACTGAAGCTTTCTTT. Protein sequence: CASNPTGDVTEAFF.

The chain uses TRBV27 and TRBJ1-1; no reliable D call. This CDR3 has 10 amino acids. CDR1 is MNHEY and CDR2 is SMNVEV in the germline V gene (reference sequence). V was cut by 7 bases and J by 11 bases, with 11 bases left in between. CDR3 sequence: CASKEVWAFF. The CDR3 DNA sequence: TGTGCCAGCAAAGAGGTCTGGGCTTTCTTT.

The V call is TRBV7-6, the J call TRBJ2-5; no reliable D call. Trimming pared 5 bases from V and 7 bases from J, leaving 11 bases between. This CDR3 region has 12 residues. The V gene's germline CDR1 is SGHVS and CDR2 FNYEAQ. DNA of the CDR3: TGTGCCAGCAGCCTGACTGAGGCGACCCAGTACTTC. Amino acid sequence: CASSLTEATQYF.

The J gene is TRBJ1-1, the V gene TRBV5-5; 7 positions agree with TRBD1. The CDR3 sequence is 16 residues long. The trim removed 2 bases at V and 1 base at J, leaving 8 bases unmatched. Germline assignment: CDR1 SGHKS and CDR2 YYEKEE (reference sequence). The CDR3 sequence is CASSFGQELPNTEAFF. DNA of the CDR3: TGTGCCAGCAGCTTCGGACAGGAATTACCGAACACTGAAGCTTTCTTT.

This rearrangement joins TRBV5-1 to TRBJ1-2, with TRBD1 matching over 10 bases. Germline trimming cut 0 bases from V and 6 bases from J; bases unmatched to any gene: 2. Germline V gives CDR1 SGHRS, CDR2 YFSETQ. The CDR3 consists of 14 residues. This chain's CDR3 is CASSLGQGAHGYTF. CDR3 coding DNA: TGCGCCAGCAGCTTGGGACAGGGGGCGCATGGCTACACCTTC.

This chain uses TRBV28 with TRBJ1-2, with D possibly TRBD1 on 5 matching bases. Germline CDR1 and CDR2: MDHEN and SYDVKM. The CDR3 consists of 13 residues. Trimming cost V 4 bases and J 5 bases, with 11 bases left between them. In DNA, the CDR3 is TGTGCCAGCAGTTCCCCGGGACTGTATGGCTACACCTTC. This gives the protein CASSSPGLYGYTF.

V gene TRBV3-1 (or the pseudogene TRBV3-2) combines with J gene TRBJ1-5; 8 bases agree with TRBD1. The V segment lost 1 base and the J segment 0 bases; nucleotides outside the gene matches: 17. The length of the CDR3 is 21 residues. In germline, CDR1 is LGHDT, CDR2 YNNKEL (reference sequence). CDR3 nucleotides: TGTGCCAGCAGCCAAGGACCCCAGGGGGCCGAAGTCGATTATAGCAATCAGCCCCAGCATTTT. Residues: CASSQGPQGAEVDYSNQPQHF.

This chain links TRBV11-2 with TRBJ2-7; 8 positions match TRBD2. This CDR3 comprises 17 residues. The germline gives CDR1 SGHAT, CDR2 FQNNGV. The junction had 7 bases not matched to a gene; V was cut back by 0 bases and J by 0 bases. In DNA, the CDR3 is TGTGCCAGCAGCTTAGATCGGGGCGGGGGGTTCTCCTACGAGCAGTACTTC. The encoded protein is CASSLDRGGGFSYEQYF.

The chain joins TRBV18 to TRBJ1-2; maybe TRBD1 (6 bases). With 6 bases removed from V and 2 bases from J, the gap between germline ends came to 13 bases. Germline-derived CDR1 and CDR2 are KGHSH and LQKENI. There are 14 residues in the CDR3. CDR3: CASSHGQSNYGYTF. CDR3 DNA sequence: TGTGCCAGCTCCCATGGACAGTCGAACTATGGCTACACCTTC.

The J gene is TRBJ2-5, the V gene TRBV6-5; 9 bases agree with TRBD1. V was pared by 10 bases and J by 2 bases, with 5 bases of the junction left unmatched. Per the germline V gene, CDR1 is MNHEY and CDR2 is SVGAGI. CDR3 length: 13 residues. CDR3 residues: CATLGTGQETQYF. DNA of the CDR3: TGTGCCACTTTAGGGACAGGGCAAGAGACCCAGTACTTC.

The chain carries TRBV10-3 and TRBJ2-1; 12 bases are shared with TRBD2. The CDR3 is 15 amino acids. In germline, CDR1 is ENHRY, CDR2 SYGVKD. J was trimmed by 5 bases and V by 3 bases; bases with no gene match: 2. CDR3 loop: CAISETSGGNNEQFF. The CDR3, as DNA: TGTGCCATCAGTGAAACTAGCGGGGGGAACAATGAGCAGTTCTTC.

In its sample, this clone was seen a few times. The gene calls are TRBV19 and TRBJ2-1, with 11 bases lining up with TRBD2. V lost 7 bases, J lost 3 bases, and 11 bases stayed unmatched. The CDR3 has 17 amino acids. CDR1 is LNHDA and CDR2 is SQIVND in the germline V gene (reference sequence). In DNA form, the CDR3 reads TGTGCCAGTATGGTTAGCGGGGGGGCTCCAGGCTACAATGAGCAGTTCTTC. Translation: CASMVSGGAPGYNEQFF.

The chain carries TRBV6-5 and TRBJ1-1, with 7 bases that match TRBD1. Unmatched junction bases numbered 5, after V lost 6 bases and J lost 1 base. Germline values: CDR1 MNHEY, CDR2 SVGAGI. This CDR3 has 14 amino acids. The CDR3 reads CASRLTGKNTEAFF. The CDR3, as DNA: TGTGCCAGCAGATTGACAGGGAAGAACACTGAAGCTTTCTTT.

The chain's CDR3 is CSVETGGDTNYGYTF. CDR3 sequence (DNA): TGCAGCGTTGAGACAGGGGGGGATACCAACTATGGCTACACCTTC. The rearrangement uses TRBV29-1 and TRBJ1-2; 9 bases map to TRBD1. Germline V gene data show CDR1 as SQVTM and CDR2 as ANQGSEA. Unmatched junction bases numbered 7, after V lost 3 bases and J lost 2 bases. The CDR3 is 15 amino acids.

The CDR3 region has the DNA TGTGCCAGCAGCTCTAGCGGGGGAGACACCGGGGAGCTGTTTTTT. Translated: CASSSSGGDTGELFF. The rearrangement links TRBV9 to TRBJ2-2, with TRBD2 identical over 10 bases. Germline V lookup: CDR1 SGDLS, CDR2 YYNGEE. The ends lost 4 bases at V and 3 bases at J; junction bases unmatched: 3. This CDR3 has 15 amino acids. Looking up the rest from reference TRBV9 and TRBJ2-2 gives the full variable domain: DSGVTQTPKHLITATGQRVTLRCSPRSGDLSVYWYQQSLDQGLQFLIQYYNGEERAKGNILERFSAQQFPDLHSELNLSSLELGDSALYFCASSSSGGDTGELFFGEGSRLTVL.

The rearrangement joins TRBV11-1 to TRBJ1-1, with TRBD1 matching 9 bases. The CDR3 length is 15 residues. J was trimmed by 5 bases and V by 4 bases; bases with no gene match: 8. Per germline, CDR1 SGHAT and CDR2 FQDESV (reference sequence). The CDR3: CASSSADRGETEAFF. The CDR3 nucleotides are TGTGCCAGCAGCTCCGCGGACAGGGGAGAAACTGAAGCTTTCTTT. The whole variable domain, filled in from reference TRBV11-1 and TRBJ1-1, reads EAEVAQSPRYKITEKSQAVAFWCDPISGHATLYWYRQILGQGPELLVQFQDESVVDDSQLPKDRFSAERLKGVDSTLKIQPAELGDSAMYLCASSSADRGETEAFFGQGTRLTVV.